The subject of this entry is one TCR beta chain. Mismatch with germline at one junction end may stem from a read error. The sample is drawn from a study of tumor and adjacent non-tumor tissue in lung cancer. Study information: There were some 11 adenocarcinoma, a couple of squamous cell carcinoma and 1 small cell lung cancer cases.

Germline lookup yields CDR1 SQVTM and CDR2 ANQGSEA. The CDR3 is 12 residues long. No cell sorting was done before RNA was extracted from the tissue. More than 3 cm separated this lung sample from the edge of the tumor. Chemotherapy-naive patients with new lung cancer underwent thoracic surgery in China, August–late 2014. TCRbeta libraries were built with three rounds of nested PCR, modified from ARM-PCR. In TCRdb, the multiplex PCR reads were re-called with MiXCR into one record per CDR3 protein. The table has 70,000 to 95,000 distinct CDR3 sequences, approximately 82% seen once; the top ten hold under 40%.

V gene TRBV29-1 combines with J gene TRBJ1-1; a possible D gene is TRBD1 (6 bases). Sequencing was carried out using distant non-tumor lung tissue. This clonotype originated in a man in his 70s with non-small cell lung cancer. CDR3 coding DNA: TGTAGCGTCCTGGGGGCTGCGCGTTGGGCTTTCTTT. Residues: CSVLGAARWAFF.